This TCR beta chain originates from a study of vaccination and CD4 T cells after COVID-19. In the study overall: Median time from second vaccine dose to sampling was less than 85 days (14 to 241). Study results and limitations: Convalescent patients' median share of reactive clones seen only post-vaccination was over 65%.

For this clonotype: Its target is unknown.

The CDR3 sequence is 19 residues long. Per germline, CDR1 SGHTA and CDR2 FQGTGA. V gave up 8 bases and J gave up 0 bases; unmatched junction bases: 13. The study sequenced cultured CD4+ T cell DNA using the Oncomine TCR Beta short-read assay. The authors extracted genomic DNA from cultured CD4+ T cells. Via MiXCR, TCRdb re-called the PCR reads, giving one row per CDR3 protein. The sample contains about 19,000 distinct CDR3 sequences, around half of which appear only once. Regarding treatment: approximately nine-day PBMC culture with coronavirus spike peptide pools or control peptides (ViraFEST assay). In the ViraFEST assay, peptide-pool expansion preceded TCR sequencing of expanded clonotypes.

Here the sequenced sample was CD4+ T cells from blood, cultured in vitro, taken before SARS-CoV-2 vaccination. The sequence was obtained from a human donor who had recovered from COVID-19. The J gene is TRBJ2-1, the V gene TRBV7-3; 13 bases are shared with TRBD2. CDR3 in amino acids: CASHYPGLAGPSSYNEQFF. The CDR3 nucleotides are TGTGCCAGCCATTATCCGGGACTAGCGGGACCTAGCTCCTACAATGAGCAGTTCTTC.